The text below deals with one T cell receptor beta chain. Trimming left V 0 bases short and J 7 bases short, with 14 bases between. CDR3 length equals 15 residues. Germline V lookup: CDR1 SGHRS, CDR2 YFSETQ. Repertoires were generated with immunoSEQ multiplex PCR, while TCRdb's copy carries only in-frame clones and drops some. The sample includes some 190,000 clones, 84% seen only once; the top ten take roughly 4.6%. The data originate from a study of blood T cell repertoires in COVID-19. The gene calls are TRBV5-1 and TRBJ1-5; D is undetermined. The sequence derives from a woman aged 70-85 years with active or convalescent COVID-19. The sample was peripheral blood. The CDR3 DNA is TGCGCCAGCAGCTTGGGAGGCGGGTCGAGCCAGCCCCAGCATTTT. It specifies CASSLGGGSSQPQHF.